The 13 T cell receptor beta chains below come from one sample, sequenced in a study of shared clonotypes between healthy human individuals. Generated by immunoSEQ multiplex PCR, the TCRdb table keeps only in-frame clones and is missing some. The sample contains 400,000 to 600,000 clones, roughly three quarters of which appear only once. The sequenced sample was PBMCs. These receptor sequences come from a woman aged 35 to 49 in good health. Some clones in this sample may be carry-over from other donors' samples.

V usage is TRBV7-2 and J usage is TRBJ2-7; D possibly uses TRBD1 or TRBD2 (5 bases each). Trimming took 1 base from V and 3 from J, leaving 10 bases between them. This CDR3 is built from 14 residues. Germline CDR1 SGHTA, CDR2 FQGNSA. The CDR3 loop is CASSLVGTSYEQYF. The CDR3 DNA follows: TGTGCCAGCAGCTTAGTAGGGACCAGCTACGAGCAGTACTTC.

The CDR3, as DNA: TGTGCCAGCAGTCGGACAGTATCGTGGGGCAATGAGCAGTTCTTC. Amino acid sequence: CASSRTVSWGNEQFF. This chain joins TRBV14 and TRBJ2-1, with D possibly being TRBD1 (6 bases). V lost 6 bases, J lost 6 bases, and 18 bases lay in between. The germline CDR1 and CDR2 sequences are SGHDN and FVKESK. The CDR3 has 15 residues.

The chain couples TRBV6-1 to TRBJ1-1; no definite D call. CDR3 length: 13 residues. Looked up from germline, CDR1 is MNHNS and CDR2 is SASEGT. With 7 bases removed from V and 11 bases from J, the gap between germline ends came to 20 bases. The CDR3 DNA is TGTGCCAGCACTGATTCAGGATACACTGGGGCTTTCTTT. Protein product: CASTDSGYTGAFF.

The V and J genes are TRBV27 and TRBJ2-7, with unresolved D. This CDR3 has 12 residues. CDR1 and CDR2 from the germline V gene are MNHEY and SMNVEV (reference sequence). The V gene lost 7 bases and the J gene lost 7 bases, with 14 bases spanning the gap. The CDR3, as DNA: TGTGCCAGCACCAGCCGCGGTCGAGAGCAGTACTTC. Translation: CASTSRGREQYF.

The chain joins TRBV5-4 to TRBJ1-2, with 12 bases aligning to TRBD1. Germline V gives CDR1 SGHNT, CDR2 YYREEE (reference sequence). Trimming took 5 bases from V and 8 from J; bases not matched to a gene: 10. The CDR3 has 15 amino acids. The CDR3 protein is CASSSRDRGLGGYTF. CDR3 nucleotide sequence: TGTGCCAGCAGTTCCCGGGACAGGGGGCTAGGAGGCTACACCTTC. Full variable domain (outside the CDR3, taken from reference TRBV5-4 and TRBJ1-2): ETGVTQSPTHLIKTRGQQVTLRCSSQSGHNTVSWYQQALGQGPQFIFQYYREEENGRGNFPPRFSGLQFPNYSSELNVNALELDDSALYLCASSSRDRGLGGYTFGSGTRLTVV.

This rearrangement joins TRBV28 to TRBJ1-2, with D perhaps TRBD1 (5 bases). V was trimmed by 6 bases and J by 3 bases, leaving 11 bases between them. CDR1 and CDR2 (germline): MDHEN, SYDVKM. CDR3 length: 13 amino acids. CDR3 nucleotide sequence: TGTGCCAGCAGCCGCAGGGTTGACTATGGCTACACCTTC. Protein: CASSRRVDYGYTF.

The chain links TRBV11-3 to TRBJ2-5; unclear D gene. V was cut by 1 base and J by 2 bases, with 8 bases left in between. This CDR3 contains 14 residues. Germline lookup yields CDR1 SGHNT and CDR2 YENEEA. CDR3 residues: CASSLGIGQETQYF. In DNA, the CDR3 is TGTGCCAGCAGCTTAGGGATTGGGCAAGAGACCCAGTACTTC.

The chain uses TRBV10-3 and TRBJ1-2; no definite D call. V lost 4 bases and J lost 4, with 10 bases in between. The CDR3 totals 13 residues. The germline gives CDR1 ENHRY, CDR2 SYGVKD. The chain's CDR3 is CAISGTDGYGYTF. The CDR3 nucleotides read TGTGCCATCAGTGGAACCGACGGCTATGGCTACACCTTC.

The genes are TRBV9 and TRBJ2-1, with 9 bases identical to TRBD2. The CDR3 has 17 residues. V shed 0 bases, J shed 7 bases, and the junction held 11 bases outside the gene matches. Germline V gives CDR1 SGDLS, CDR2 YYNGEE. The chain's CDR3 is CASSVAPPSGTPNEQFF. Here the CDR3 DNA reads TGTGCCAGCAGCGTAGCCCCCCCTAGCGGGACGCCTAATGAGCAGTTCTTC.

This clone was seen ten or more times. The V gene is TRBV28, the J gene TRBJ1-2; 7 bases fit TRBD1. With V trimmed by 6 bases and J by 5 bases, 3 bases remained unmatched. From germline, CDR1 is MDHEN and CDR2 SYDVKM. CDR3 length: 12 amino acids. CDR3 sequence: CASRQGGYGYTF. Here the CDR3 DNA reads TGTGCCAGCAGGCAGGGGGGGTATGGCTACACCTTC.

The chain uses TRBV7-3 and TRBJ2-6; TRBD1 aligns across 11 bases. In germline, CDR1 is SGHTA, CDR2 FQGTGA. The CDR3 is made up of 17 amino acids. The trim removed 4 bases at V and 2 bases at J, leaving 4 bases unmatched. The CDR3 DNA follows: TGTGCCAGCAGCTATCGGACAGGGGGCGCTGGGGCCAACGTCCTGACTTTC. It yields the protein CASSYRTGGAGANVLTF.

This clone was seen at least ten times. V gene TRBV14 combines with J gene TRBJ2-5; D gene uncertain. This CDR3 contains 17 residues. Germline lookup yields CDR1 SGHDN and CDR2 FVKESK. V was cut by 3 bases and J by 1 base, with 18 bases left in between. The CDR3 is CASSQRRRGPTQETQYF. The CDR3 DNA reads TGTGCCAGCAGCCAGAGAAGGAGAGGCCCGACCCAAGAGACCCAGTACTTC.

The sample holds one count of this clone. The CDR3 spells CSVGVGIFRNEQFF. The CDR3 region has the DNA TGCAGCGTTGGGGTCGGGATTTTTCGGAATGAGCAGTTCTTC. This rearrangement joins TRBV29-1 to TRBJ2-1; D is possibly TRBD2 (5 bases). The CDR3 runs 14 residues. CDR1 and CDR2 (germline): SQVTM, ANQGSEA. Trimming removed 4 bases from V and 7 bases from J, with 17 bases in between.